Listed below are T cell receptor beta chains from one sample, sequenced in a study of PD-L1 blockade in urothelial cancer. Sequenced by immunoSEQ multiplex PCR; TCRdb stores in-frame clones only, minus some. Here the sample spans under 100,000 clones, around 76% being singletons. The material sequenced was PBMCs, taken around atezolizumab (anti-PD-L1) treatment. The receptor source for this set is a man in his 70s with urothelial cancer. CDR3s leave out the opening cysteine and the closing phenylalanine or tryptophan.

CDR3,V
AWSVRTRGGEQY,TRBV30
ASSPKLAGANEQF,TRBV5-1
ASSEPAGGPFEF,TRBV6-1
ASRQLEAQF,TRBV6-5
ASSQGWGQGHYEQY,TRBV4-2
ASSQAGQGVNEQF,TRBV6-5
ASSSRTGGGHGYT,TRBV9
ASSLAGPEQF,TRBV11-3
ASSLGQGPYNEQF,TRBV2
ASSSSAAQGASFEQY,TRBV11-2
ASSQDRKGREQY,TRBV4-3
AWMDRDRGTHGYT,TRBV30
ASRSVQGQETQY,TRBV6-5
ASSPQGALGNTIY,TRBV18
ASSIQGDTEAF,TRBV7-9
ASSSGTSNTGELF,TRBV5-1
ASSLVRRGTEAF,TRBV7-8
ASSLSTGLNTEAF,TRBV27
ASSPKGGQGTSIY,TRBV6-6
AISESSGFSYEQY,TRBV10-3
AWKRILLGTGELF,TRBV30
ATSWAGTNTGELF,TRBV19
SVVVQGNQPQH,TRBV29-1